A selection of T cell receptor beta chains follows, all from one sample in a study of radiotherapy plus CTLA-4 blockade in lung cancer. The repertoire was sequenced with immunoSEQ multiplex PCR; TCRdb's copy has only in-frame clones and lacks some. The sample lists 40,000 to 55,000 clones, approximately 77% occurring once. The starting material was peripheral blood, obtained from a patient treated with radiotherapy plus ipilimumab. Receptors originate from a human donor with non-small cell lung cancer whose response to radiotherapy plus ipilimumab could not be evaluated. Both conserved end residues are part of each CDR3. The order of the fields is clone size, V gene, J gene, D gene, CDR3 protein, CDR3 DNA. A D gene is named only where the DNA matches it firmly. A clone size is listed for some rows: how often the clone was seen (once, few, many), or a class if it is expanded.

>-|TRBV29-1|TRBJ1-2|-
CSTTGFYGYTF
TGCAGCACCACAGGGTTCTATGGCTACACCTTC
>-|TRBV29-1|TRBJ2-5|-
CSETQGTETQYF
TGCAGCGAGACACAGGGAACGGAGACCCAGTACTTC
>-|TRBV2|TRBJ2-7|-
CASSLDGAYEQYF
TGTGCCAGCAGTCTAGACGGGGCCTACGAGCAGTACTTC
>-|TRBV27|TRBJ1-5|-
CASTPGEGGQPQHF
TGTGCCAGCACCCCTGGGGAGGGAGGCCAGCCCCAGCATTTT
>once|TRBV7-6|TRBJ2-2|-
CASSLGQALTNTGELFF
TGTGCCAGCAGCTTAGGACAGGCTTTGACGAACACCGGGGAGCTGTTTTTT
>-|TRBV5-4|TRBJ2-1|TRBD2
CASSLVGGALDEQFF
TGTGCCAGCAGTTTGGTCGGGGGGGCCCTCGATGAGCAGTTCTTC
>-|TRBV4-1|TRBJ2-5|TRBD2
CASSQTGLVWETQYF
TGCGCCAGCAGCCAAACCGGACTAGTCTGGGAGACCCAGTACTTC
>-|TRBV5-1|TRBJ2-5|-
CASSETEIQETQYF
TGCGCCAGCAGCGAGACAGAAATCCAAGAGACCCAGTACTTC
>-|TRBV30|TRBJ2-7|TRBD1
CAWRTTGSGFEQYF
TGTGCCTGGAGAACGACAGGGAGTGGTTTCGAGCAGTACTTC
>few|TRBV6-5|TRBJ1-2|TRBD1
CASSYSEGAPYGYTF
TGTGCCAGCAGTTACTCAGAGGGGGCGCCGTACGGCTACACCTTC
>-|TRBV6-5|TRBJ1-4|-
CASSYTQGPNEKLFF
TGTGCCAGCAGTTATACCCAGGGCCCTAATGAAAAACTGTTTTTT
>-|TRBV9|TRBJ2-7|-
CASSVGGTLAYEQYF
TGTGCCAGCAGCGTGGGGGGTACCCTTGCCTACGAGCAGTACTTC
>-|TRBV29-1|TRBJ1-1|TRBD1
CSVAQGWTEAFF
TGCAGCGTTGCACAGGGGTGGACTGAAGCTTTCTTT
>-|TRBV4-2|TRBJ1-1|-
CASSQVGGGTEAFF
TGTGCCAGCAGCCAAGTCGGCGGGGGCACTGAAGCTTTCTTT
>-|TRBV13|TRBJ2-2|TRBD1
CASSFDTGEETGELFF
TGTGCCAGCAGCTTCGATACAGGGGAAGAAACCGGGGAGCTGTTTTTT
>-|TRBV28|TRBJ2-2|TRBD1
CASSLLTGGRRELFF
TGTGCCAGCAGTTTATTAACAGGGGGAAGGAGGGAGCTGTTTTTT
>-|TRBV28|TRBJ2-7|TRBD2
CASSPTSAAYEQYF
TGTGCCAGCAGCCCCACTAGCGCTGCCTACGAGCAGTACTTC
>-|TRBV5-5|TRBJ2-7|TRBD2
CASSFGASGYEQYF
TGTGCCAGCAGCTTTGGAGCTAGCGGCTACGAGCAGTACTTC
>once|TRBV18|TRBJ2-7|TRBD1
CASSPGTETYEQYF
TGTGCCAGCTCACCGGGGACAGAAACCTACGAGCAGTACTTC
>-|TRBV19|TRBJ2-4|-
CASSIATENIQYF
TGTGCCAGTAGTATAGCGACAGAAAACATTCAGTACTTC
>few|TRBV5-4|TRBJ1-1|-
CASSQGTGLTEAFF
TGTGCCAGCAGCCAGGGAACAGGGTTAACTGAAGCTTTCTTT
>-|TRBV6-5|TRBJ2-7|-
CASTPLADTYEQYF
TGTGCCAGCACCCCCCTGGCAGACACCTACGAGCAGTACTTC
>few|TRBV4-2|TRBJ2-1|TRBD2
CASSQEGTSGIDEQFF
TGTGCCAGCAGCCAAGAGGGGACTAGCGGGATCGATGAGCAGTTCTTC
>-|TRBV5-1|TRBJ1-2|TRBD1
CASSLEGTGGFWGYTF
TGCGCCAGCAGCTTGGAGGGGACAGGGGGCTTTTGGGGCTACACCTTC
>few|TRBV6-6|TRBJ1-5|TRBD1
CATQQGGTGDQPQHF
TGTGCCACCCAGCAGGGAGGGACAGGGGATCAGCCCCAGCATTTT
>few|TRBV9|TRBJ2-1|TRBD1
CASSVIGTVDNEQFF
TGTGCCAGCAGCGTGATCGGGACAGTAGACAATGAGCAGTTCTTC
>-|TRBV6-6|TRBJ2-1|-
CASSYPPGNVNNEQFF
TGTGCCAGCAGTTACCCTCCAGGGAATGTGAACAATGAGCAGTTCTTC
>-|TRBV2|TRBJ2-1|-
CASSYFDEQFF
TGTGCCAGCAGCTACTTTGATGAGCAGTTCTTC
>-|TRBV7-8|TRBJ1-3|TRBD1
CASSLAQGGNTIYF
TGTGCCAGCAGCTTGGCTCAGGGGGGTAACACCATATATTTT
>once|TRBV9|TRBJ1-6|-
CASSVQDSYNSPLHF
TGTGCCAGCAGCGTACAGGACAGTTATAATTCACCCCTCCACTTT
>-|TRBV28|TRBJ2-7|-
CASRALGAAYEQYF
TGTGCCAGCAGAGCTCTTGGAGCGGCCTACGAGCAGTACTTC
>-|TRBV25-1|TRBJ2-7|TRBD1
CASSRQGALYEQYF
TGTGCCAGCAGCAGACAGGGGGCGTTATACGAGCAGTACTTC
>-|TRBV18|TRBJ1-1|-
CASSPIPGDTEAFF
TGTGCCAGCTCACCGATTCCAGGGGACACTGAAGCTTTCTTT
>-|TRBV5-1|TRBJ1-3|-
CASSLETFGNTIYF
TGCGCCAGCAGCTTGGAGACATTTGGAAACACCATATATTTT
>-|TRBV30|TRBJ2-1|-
CAWSVSIQGNEQFF
TGTGCCTGGAGTGTAAGTATTCAGGGGAATGAGCAGTTCTTC
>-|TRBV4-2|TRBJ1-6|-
CASSPPGGAGSPLHF
TGTGCCAGCAGCCCTCCGGGGGGGGCAGGTTCACCCCTCCACTTT
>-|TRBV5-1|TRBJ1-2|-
CASSSEGNYGYTF
TGCGCCAGCAGCTCGGAGGGTAACTATGGCTACACCTTC
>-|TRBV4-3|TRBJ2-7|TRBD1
CASSHRTGAPYEQYF
TGCGCCAGCAGCCATCGGACAGGGGCACCCTACGAGCAGTACTTC
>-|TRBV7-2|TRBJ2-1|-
CASSLTRGSYNEQFF
TGTGCCAGCAGCTTAACAAGGGGGTCCTACAATGAGCAGTTCTTC
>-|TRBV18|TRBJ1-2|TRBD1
CASSPSRQGARGYTF
TGTGCCAGCTCACCGTCTAGACAGGGGGCGCGTGGCTACACCTTC
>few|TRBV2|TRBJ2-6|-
CASGGQTNSGANVLTF
TGTGCCAGCGGAGGACAGACTAACTCTGGGGCCAACGTCCTGACTTTC
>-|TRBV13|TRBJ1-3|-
CASSLRGGAAGNTIYF
TGTGCCAGCAGCCTTAGGGGGGGGGCGGCCGGAAACACCATATATTTT
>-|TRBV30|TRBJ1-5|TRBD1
CAWSPGQGSRQPQHF
TGTGCCTGGAGTCCCGGACAGGGGTCTCGACAGCCCCAGCATTTT
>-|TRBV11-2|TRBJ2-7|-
CASTSRVPWQYF
TGTGCCAGCACCTCCCGGGTCCCGTGGCAGTACTTC
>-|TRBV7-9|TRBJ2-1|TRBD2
CASSFSGGDNEQFF
TGTGCCAGCAGCTTTAGCGGGGGGGACAATGAGCAGTTCTTC